The 21 T cell receptor beta chains below all came from one sample that was sequenced in a study of blood T cell repertoires in COVID-19. Generated by immunoSEQ multiplex PCR, the TCRdb table keeps only in-frame clones and is missing some. Of about 280,000 clones detected, approximately 90% appear once; the ten largest clones hold around 5.8%. Specimen: PBMCs or T cells enriched from blood (not recorded which). The receptors shown here come from a woman aged 40 to 49 who had recovered from COVID-19.

The CDR3 bases are TGTGCCAGCAGCTCCCCGGGACTAGCGGGAGATAGTGAGCAGTTCTTC. This translates into CASSSPGLAGDSEQFF. The chain carries TRBV11-2 and TRBJ2-1; 14 positions agree with TRBD2. This CDR3 spans 16 amino acids. The germline V gene has CDR1 SGHAT and CDR2 FQNNGV. The V gene end was trimmed by 4 bases and the J gene end by 9 bases; junction bases not matched to a gene: 8.

This sequence joins TRBV11-2 and TRBJ2-1; 10 nucleotides line up with TRBD2. Trimming at V came to 4 bases and at J to 15 bases, leaving 9 bases not matched to a gene. This CDR3 is 13 amino acids long. Germline-derived CDR1 and CDR2 are SGHAT and FQNNGV. The DNA of the CDR3 is TGTGCCAGCAGCTATCAAGCGGGAGGGCCGCCGTTCTTC. Encoded protein: CASSYQAGGPPFF.

The chain uses TRBV20-1 and TRBJ1-1; D may be TRBD1 (5 bases). Germline CDR1 reads DFQATT; CDR2 reads SNEGSKA (reference sequence). With 3 bases removed from V and 0 bases from J, the gap between germline ends came to 14 bases. This CDR3 contains 15 residues. CDR3: CSASRVQAMNTEAFF. CDR3 bases: TGCAGTGCTAGTAGGGTACAGGCCATGAACACTGAAGCTTTCTTT.

This chain connects TRBV10-3 to TRBJ1-5; TRBD1 is a possible D gene (5 bases). V gave up 6 bases and J gave up 0 bases, with 9 bases separating them. Per germline, CDR1 ENHRY and CDR2 SYGVKD. This CDR3 is built from 14 residues. This CDR3 is CAISRENSNQPQHF. The DNA for the CDR3 is TGTGCCATCAGCAGGGAAAATAGCAATCAGCCCCAGCATTTT.

This rearrangement joins TRBV7-3 to TRBJ2-1; TRBD2 matches 8 bases. This CDR3 comprises 15 residues. The V segment lost 6 bases and the J segment 0 bases; nucleotides outside the gene matches: 4. Germline CDR1 reads SGHTA; CDR2 reads FQGTGA. The CDR3, as DNA: TGTGCCAGCAGACCAACTAGCGGCTCCTACAATGAGCAGTTCTTC. Translation: CASRPTSGSYNEQFF.

The rearrangement joins TRBV15 to TRBJ2-2, with D perhaps matching TRBD1 (5 bases). The V end lost 0 bases, the J end lost 0 bases, and 14 bases lay between the germline ends. The CDR3 totals 18 residues. CDR1 is LNHNV, CDR2 YYDKDF, per germline (reference sequence). In DNA, the CDR3 is TGTGCCACCAGCAGAGATTGGGGAAGGGGATCGAACACCGGGGAGCTGTTTTTT. Translating it yields CATSRDWGRGSNTGELFF.

The V call is TRBV3-1 (or the pseudogene TRBV3-2), the J call TRBJ2-1, with 9 bases identical to TRBD2. V lost 4 bases to trimming and J lost 7 bases; unmatched junction nucleotides: 11. The CDR3 runs 16 residues. The V gene's germline CDR1 is LGHDT and CDR2 YNNKEL (reference sequence). The CDR3: CASSPSLAGDRNEQFF. CDR3 nucleotides: TGTGCCAGCAGCCCATCGTTAGCGGGAGATAGGAATGAGCAGTTCTTC.

The chain couples TRBV6-2 or TRBV6-3 to TRBJ1-6; D might be TRBD1 (5 bases). The CDR3 covers 15 residues. Trimming stripped 0 bases from V and 5 bases from J, with 8 bases between. CDR1 is MNHEY and CDR2 is SVGEGT in the germline V gene. CDR3 loop: CASSYSRQNNSPLHF. CDR3 coding DNA: TGTGCCAGCAGTTACTCGAGACAGAATAATTCACCCCTCCACTTT.

V usage is TRBV7-3 and J usage is TRBJ2-2; tentative D call: TRBD1 (6 bases). Per germline, CDR1 SGHTA and CDR2 FQGTGA. Deletions cut 5 bases from V and 5 bases from J, with 21 bases between. This CDR3 region has 17 residues. The CDR3 region is CASSPRVLTGKTGELFF. CDR3 nucleotide sequence: TGTGCCAGCAGCCCCCGCGTACTAACAGGGAAGACCGGGGAGCTGTTTTTT.

CDR3 nucleotides: TGTGCCAGCTCACCTGGCAGGGGGGTGAACACTGAAGCTTTCTTT. As protein: CASSPGRGVNTEAFF. The chain recombines TRBV18 with TRBJ1-1, with 7 positions matching TRBD1. The CDR3 has 15 amino acids. The J segment lost 0 bases and the V segment lost 3 bases, leaving 4 bases of the junction unmatched. Germline values: CDR1 KGHSH, CDR2 LQKENI.

The chain employs TRBV7-8 and TRBJ2-2, with TRBD1 matching over 7 bases. CDR1 and CDR2 from the germline V gene are SGHVS and FQNEAQ. CDR3 length equals 15 residues. With 5 bases clipped from V and 6 bases from J, the junction kept 9 bases outside the gene matches. The DNA for the CDR3 is TGTGCCAGCAGCCGACCGGGACAGTGGTCCGGGGAGCTGTTTTTT. Its protein product is CASSRPGQWSGELFF.

The gene calls are TRBV7-2 and TRBJ2-3; 13 bases align to TRBD2. The CDR3 contains 18 residues. The V and J ends lost 2 bases and 3 bases, in that order; junction bases with no gene match: 8. CDR1 and CDR2 from the germline V gene are SGHTA and FQGNSA. CDR3 nucleotide sequence: TGTGCCAGCAGCTTATGGGGACTAGCGGGGAGTAGAACAGATACGCAGTATTTT. The encoded protein is CASSLWGLAGSRTDTQYF.

The chain is built from TRBV12-3 or TRBV12-4 and TRBJ2-3, with TRBD2 as a possible D gene (6 bases). The V gene lost 2 bases and the J gene lost 6 bases, with 9 bases spanning the gap. The CDR3 contains 13 residues. The CDR3 loop reads CASSLNGGDTQYF. The CDR3 DNA sequence: TGTGCCAGCAGTTTAAATGGGGGGGATACGCAGTATTTT.

The gene calls are TRBV30 and TRBJ2-7, with D hard to call. CDR1 and CDR2 from the germline V gene are GTSNPN and SVGIG (reference sequence). V was trimmed by 2 bases and J by 4 bases, leaving 6 bases between them. The CDR3 runs to 11 residues. CDR3 in amino acids: CAWSISYEQYF. The CDR3 nucleotides read TGTGCCTGGAGTATATCTTACGAGCAGTACTTC.

The genes are TRBV6-6 and TRBJ2-6; D is perhaps TRBD2 (5 bases). Germline assignment: CDR1 MNHNY and CDR2 SVGAGI (reference sequence). This CDR3 is 17 amino acids long. Trimming took off 5 bases at V and 0 bases at J, with 14 bases between the two ends. CDR3 DNA: TGTGCCAGCAGTCGATCGGGGAGTCCCTCTGGGGCCAACGTCCTGACTTTC. It translates to CASSRSGSPSGANVLTF.

The genes are TRBV4-3 and TRBJ2-6; tentatively, D is TRBD1 (6 bases). With 1 base removed from V and 0 bases from J, the gap between germline ends came to 13 bases. The CDR3 is made up of 18 amino acids. The germline V gene encodes CDR1 LGHNA and CDR2 YSLEER. The CDR3 DNA is TGCGCCAGCAGCCAAGGACAGGCCACCTTCTCTGGGGCCAACGTCCTGACTTTC. Residues: CASSQGQATFSGANVLTF.

The V call is TRBV7-9, the J call TRBJ2-5; TRBD2 might be the D (6 bases). There are 18 residues in the CDR3. V was shortened by 2 bases and J by 4 bases, with 23 bases between the two germline ends. The germline CDR1 and CDR2 sequences are SEHNR and FQNEAQ (reference sequence). This CDR3 reads CASSLKLARLVGTETQYF. For the CDR3, the DNA is TGTGCCAGCAGCTTAAAACTAGCTCGGTTGGTGGGGACAGAGACCCAGTACTTC.

This clone was found once. V is TRBV27 and J is TRBJ2-1; tentative D call: TRBD2 (5 bases). This CDR3 is 12 amino acids long. The V gene's germline CDR1 is MNHEY and CDR2 SMNVEV (reference sequence). Trimming cost V 5 bases and J 11 bases, with 13 bases left between them. In DNA form, the CDR3 reads TGTGCCAGCAGTCCCGAGCGGCGTCAGCAGTTCTTC. This codes for CASSPERRQQFF.

A note on this clone: Other DNA sequences from this sample encode an identical CDR3 as well. The gene calls are TRBV20-1 and TRBJ1-2, with unresolved D. Trimming left V 6 bases short and J 4 bases short, with 3 bases between. In germline, CDR1 is DFQATT, CDR2 SNEGSKA (reference sequence). The CDR3 has 9 residues. The CDR3 nucleotides are TGCAGTGCCTCCTATGGCTACACCTTC. As protein: CSASYGYTF.

The chain has TRBV4-3 and TRBJ1-2; D not certain. V shed 0 bases and J shed 6 bases, with 14 bases lying between them. The CDR3 contains 15 residues. Germline V gene data show CDR1 as LGHNA and CDR2 as YSLEER. CDR3 residues: CASSQDQMAPHGYTF. In DNA form, the CDR3 reads TGCGCCAGCAGCCAAGATCAGATGGCTCCCCATGGCTACACCTTC.

The genes are TRBV19 and TRBJ2-5; 7 nucleotides agree with TRBD1. Germline V gene data show CDR1 as LNHDA and CDR2 as SQIVND (reference sequence). J was trimmed by 5 bases and V by 5 bases; bases with no gene match: 11. The CDR3 spans 15 residues. The CDR3 region is CASSPLPGTVETQYF. The CDR3 coding sequence is TGTGCCAGTAGTCCTCTTCCCGGGACAGTCGAGACCCAGTACTTC.